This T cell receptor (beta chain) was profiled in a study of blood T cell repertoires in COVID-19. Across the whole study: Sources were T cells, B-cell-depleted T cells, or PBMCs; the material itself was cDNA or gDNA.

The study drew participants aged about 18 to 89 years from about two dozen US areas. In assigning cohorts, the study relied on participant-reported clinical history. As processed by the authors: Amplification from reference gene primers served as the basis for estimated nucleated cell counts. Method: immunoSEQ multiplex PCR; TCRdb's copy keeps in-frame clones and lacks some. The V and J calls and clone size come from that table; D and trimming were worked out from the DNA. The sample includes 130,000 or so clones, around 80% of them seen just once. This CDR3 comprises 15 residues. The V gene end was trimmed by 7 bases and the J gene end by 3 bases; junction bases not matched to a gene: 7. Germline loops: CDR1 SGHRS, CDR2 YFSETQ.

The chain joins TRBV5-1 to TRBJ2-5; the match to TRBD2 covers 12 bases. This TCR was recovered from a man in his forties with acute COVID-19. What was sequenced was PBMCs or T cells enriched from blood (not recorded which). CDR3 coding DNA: TGCGCCAGCTACGGACTAGCGGGGAAGGAAGAGACCCAGTACTTC. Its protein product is CASYGLAGKEETQYF.